This TCR beta chain was documented in a study of shared clonotypes between healthy human individuals. Study summary: CD4 naive and memory got three plates each, CD8 naive two, CD8 memory one. Findings and limits, study-wide: Few donors limited the genetic and exposure-history diversity represented.

A note on this clone: The antigen is undetermined.

V gave up 2 bases and J gave up 3 bases; unmatched junction bases: 3. Looked up from germline, CDR1 is SNHLY and CDR2 is FYNNEI. The CDR3 totals 14 residues. Assay: immunoSEQ multiplex PCR; the TCRdb copy retains only in-frame clones and omits some. The sample shows about 320,000 clones, roughly 84% of them seen only once. This receptor was obtained from a man in his late teens or twenties in good health. This chain links TRBV2 with TRBJ1-1; 7 bases line up with TRBD1. The sequencing input was memory CD8+ T cells sorted from blood. The subset was: CD45RO+ cells pooled with CCR7-negative TemRA cells. The CDR3 loop reads CASSERTGDTEAFF. The CDR3 bases are TGTGCCAGCAGTGAACGTACAGGGGACACTGAAGCTTTCTTT.